This entry is about one T cell receptor (beta chain). Its antigen remains unknown. This record belongs to a study of T cell clonotyping in hematopoietic cell transplantation. Overall study findings and caveats: At the given depth, recipient repertoires were over 95% de novo clonotypes. CD4 and CD8 repertoire contributions could not be separated without sorting. Pathologically expanded recipient clonotypes increased progressively from day 30 to day 180 as diversity fell.

Germline V gene data show CDR1 as GTSNPN and CDR2 as SVGIG (reference sequence). V lost 0 bases and J 3 bases, leaving 11 bases between the germline ends. The CDR3 spans 14 residues. Assay used: immunoSEQ multiplex PCR; TCRdb lists only in-frame clones, some missing. The sample holds 5,500 to 8,500 clones, more than 35% seen once. The chain links TRBV30 to TRBJ1-1; D uncertain. This TCR was sampled from a female patient in her 60s who had an allogeneic stem cell transplant, so the T cells may come from the graft donor. Some clones in this sample may be carry-over from other donors' samples. Sequences were derived from peripheral blood mononuclear cells, sampled 30 days after allogeneic stem cell transplant. Here the CDR3 DNA reads TGTGCCTGGAGTGTACAAGGATTGGACACTGAAGCTTTCTTT. It encodes CAWSVQGLDTEAFF.